This T cell receptor beta chain is from a study of PD-1 blockade in classical Hodgkin lymphoma. Whole-study results and caveats: Healthy donors were reported to have higher baseline TCR diversity than newly diagnosed patients. CD4+ TCR diversity, unlike CD8+, climbed significantly by C4D1.

Germline values: CDR1 MNHNS, CDR2 SASEGT. V gave up 1 base and J gave up 1 base; unmatched junction bases: 11. There are 18 residues in the CDR3. Repertoires were generated with immunoSEQ multiplex PCR, while TCRdb's copy carries only in-frame clones and drops some. The profile covers about 98,000 clones, with roughly 89% appearing a single time and less than 3% taken by the ten largest. A remark on this clone: Its antigen is not known.

Each and every patient relapsed after autologous stem cell transplantation, and patients got differing brentuximab vedotin exposure. The sample consisted of peripheral blood mononuclear cells (PBMCs), taken at baseline. The TCR originated in a human donor with classical Hodgkin lymphoma. The J gene is TRBJ2-3, the V gene TRBV6-1, with 7 bases matching TRBD2. The CDR3 coding sequence is TGTGCCAGCAGTGAAGGTGGTGCGGGGGTCTGGGGCACAGATACGCAGTATTTT. Protein product: CASSEGGAGVWGTDTQYF.